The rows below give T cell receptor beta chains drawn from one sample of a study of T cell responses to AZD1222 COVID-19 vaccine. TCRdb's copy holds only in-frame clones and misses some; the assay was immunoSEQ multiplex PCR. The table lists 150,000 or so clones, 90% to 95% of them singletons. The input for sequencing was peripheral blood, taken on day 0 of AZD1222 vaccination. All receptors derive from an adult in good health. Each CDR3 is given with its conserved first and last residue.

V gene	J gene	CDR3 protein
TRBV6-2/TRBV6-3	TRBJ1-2	CASSYRRHYGYTF
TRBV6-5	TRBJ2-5	CASSLGREETQYF
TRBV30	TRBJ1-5	CAWSVDGVYQPQHF
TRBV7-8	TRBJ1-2	CASSSASQGVDYGYTF
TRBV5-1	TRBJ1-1	CASSTQGRNTEAFF
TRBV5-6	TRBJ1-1	CASSFVVTANTEAFF
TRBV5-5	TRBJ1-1	CASSLGTGGNTEAFF
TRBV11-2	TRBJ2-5	CASSFLAQETQYF
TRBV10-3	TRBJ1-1	CAIRGNTEAFF
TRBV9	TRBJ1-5	CASSVDGQYQPQHF
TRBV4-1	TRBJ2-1	CASSHGQGADNEQFF
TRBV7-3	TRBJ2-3	CASSPRVGGTDTQYF
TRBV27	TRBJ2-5	CASSPAGEETQYF
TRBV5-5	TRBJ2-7	CASSSIGTGIYEQYF
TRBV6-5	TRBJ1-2	CASRDTGGTYGYTF
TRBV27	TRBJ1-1	CASSLHQGLLGEAFF
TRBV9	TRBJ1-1	CASSLGTGTEAFF
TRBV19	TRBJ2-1	CASSRAVSSYNEQFF
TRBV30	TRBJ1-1	CAWRSRGAFF
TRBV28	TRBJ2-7	CASIPYTGYEQYF
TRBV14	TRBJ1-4	CASSPLGERDRGMSTNEKLFF
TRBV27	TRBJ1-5	CASSPQGSGEPQHF
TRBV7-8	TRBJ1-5	CASSPRVNNQPQHF
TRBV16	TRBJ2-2	CASSPTGNTGELFF